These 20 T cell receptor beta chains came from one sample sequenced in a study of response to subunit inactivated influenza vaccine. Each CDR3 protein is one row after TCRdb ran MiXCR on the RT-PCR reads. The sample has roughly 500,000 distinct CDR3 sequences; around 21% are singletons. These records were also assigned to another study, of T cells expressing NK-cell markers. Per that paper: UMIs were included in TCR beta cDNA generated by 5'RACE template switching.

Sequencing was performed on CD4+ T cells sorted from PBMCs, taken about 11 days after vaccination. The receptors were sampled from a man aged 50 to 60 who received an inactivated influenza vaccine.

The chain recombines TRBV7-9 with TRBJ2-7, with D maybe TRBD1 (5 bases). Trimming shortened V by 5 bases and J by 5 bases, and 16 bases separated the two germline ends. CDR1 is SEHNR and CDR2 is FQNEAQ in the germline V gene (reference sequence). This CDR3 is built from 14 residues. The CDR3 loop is CASSPSSTVHEQYF. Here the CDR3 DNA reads TGTGCCAGCAGCCCGTCATCGACAGTCCACGAGCAGTACTTC.

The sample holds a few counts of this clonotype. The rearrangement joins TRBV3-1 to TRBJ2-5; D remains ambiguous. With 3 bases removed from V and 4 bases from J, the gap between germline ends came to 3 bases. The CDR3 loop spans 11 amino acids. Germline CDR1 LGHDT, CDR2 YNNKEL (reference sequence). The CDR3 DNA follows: TGTGCCAGCAGCCAGATAGAGACCCAGTACTTC. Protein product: CASSQIETQYF.

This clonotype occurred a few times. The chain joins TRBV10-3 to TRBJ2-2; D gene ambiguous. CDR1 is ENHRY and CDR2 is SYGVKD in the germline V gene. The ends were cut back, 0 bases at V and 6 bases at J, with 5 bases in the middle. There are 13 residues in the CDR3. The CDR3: CAISESGSGELFF. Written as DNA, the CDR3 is TGTGCCATCAGTGAGTCGGGGTCCGGGGAGCTGTTTTTT.

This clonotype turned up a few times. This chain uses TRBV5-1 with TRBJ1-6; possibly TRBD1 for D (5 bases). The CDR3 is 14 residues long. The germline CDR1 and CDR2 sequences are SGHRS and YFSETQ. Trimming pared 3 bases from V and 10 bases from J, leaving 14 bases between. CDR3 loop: CASSWDLRDSPLHF. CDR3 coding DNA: TGCGCCAGCAGCTGGGACCTTCGAGACTCACCCCTCCACTTT.

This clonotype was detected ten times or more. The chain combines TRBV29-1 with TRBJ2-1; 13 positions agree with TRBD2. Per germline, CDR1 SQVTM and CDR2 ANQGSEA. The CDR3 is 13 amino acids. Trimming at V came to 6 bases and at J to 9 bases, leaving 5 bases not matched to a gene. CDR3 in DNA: TGCAGCGTAGGACTAGCGGGAGTACGTGAGCAGTTCTTC. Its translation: CSVGLAGVREQFF.

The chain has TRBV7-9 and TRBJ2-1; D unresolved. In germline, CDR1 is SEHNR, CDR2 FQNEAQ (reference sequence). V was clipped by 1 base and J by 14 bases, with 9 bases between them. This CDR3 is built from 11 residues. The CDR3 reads CASSLEDLEFF. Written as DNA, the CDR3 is TGTGCCAGCAGCTTAGAGGATTTGGAGTTCTTC. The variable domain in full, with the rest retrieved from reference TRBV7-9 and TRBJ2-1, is DTGVSQNPRHKITKRGQNVTFRCDPISEHNRLYWYRQTLGQGPEFLTYFQNEAQLEKSRLLSDRFSAERPKGSFSTLEIQRTEQGDSAMYLCASSLEDLEFFGPGTRLTVL.

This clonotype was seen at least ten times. CDR3 protein: CASSNRRFGNTIYF. Written as DNA, the CDR3 is TGTGCCAGCAGCAACCGAAGGTTCGGAAACACCATATATTTT. V is TRBV11-2 and J is TRBJ1-3, with D unclear. This CDR3 spans 14 amino acids. Germline loops: CDR1 SGHAT, CDR2 FQNNGV. The germline V and J ends were trimmed by 5 bases and 4 bases, with 12 bases remaining between them. Supplemented by reference TRBV11-2 and TRBJ1-3, the full variable domain reads EAGVAQSPRYKIIEKRQSVAFWCNPISGHATLYWYQQILGQGPKLLIQFQNNGVVDDSQLPKDRFSAERLKGVDSTLKIQPAKLEDSAVYLCASSNRRFGNTIYFGEGSWLTVV.

The CDR3 bases are TGTGCCAGCAGCTTGGACCGAGGAAAGAACACTGAAGCTTTCTTT. Its protein product is CASSLDRGKNTEAFF. The chain links TRBV5-4 to TRBJ1-1; unclear D gene. V shed 0 bases and J shed 1 base, with 10 bases lying between them. The CDR3 runs to 15 residues. Germline assignment: CDR1 SGHNT and CDR2 YYREEE (reference sequence).

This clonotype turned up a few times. The CDR3 here is CASSQELRTSSYEQYF. The CDR3 DNA sequence: TGTGCCAGCAGCCAAGAACTCCGGACTAGCTCCTACGAGCAGTACTTC. The gene calls are TRBV4-2 and TRBJ2-7; TRBD2 matches at 7 bases. In germline, CDR1 is LGHNA, CDR2 YNFKEQ. The CDR3 runs to 16 residues. The V gene end was trimmed by 0 bases and the J gene end by 0 bases; junction bases not matched to a gene: 5.

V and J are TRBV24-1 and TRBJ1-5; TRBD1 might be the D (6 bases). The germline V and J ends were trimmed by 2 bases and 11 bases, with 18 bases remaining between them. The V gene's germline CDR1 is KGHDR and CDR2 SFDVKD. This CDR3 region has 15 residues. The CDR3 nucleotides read TGTGCCACCAGTGATTCAGGGATGGCAGGGGAAGCCCAGCATTTT. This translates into CATSDSGMAGEAQHF.

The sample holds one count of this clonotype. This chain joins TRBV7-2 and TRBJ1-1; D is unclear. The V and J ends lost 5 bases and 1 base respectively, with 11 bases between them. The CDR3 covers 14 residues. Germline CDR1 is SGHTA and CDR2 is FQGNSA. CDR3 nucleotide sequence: TGTGCCAGCAGCCCGGGGAGGCAGAACACTGAAGCTTTCTTT. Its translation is CASSPGRQNTEAFF.

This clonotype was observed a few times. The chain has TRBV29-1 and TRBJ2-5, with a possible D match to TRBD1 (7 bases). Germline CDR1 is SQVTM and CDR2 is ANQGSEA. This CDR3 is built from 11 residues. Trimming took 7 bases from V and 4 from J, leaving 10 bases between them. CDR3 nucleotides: TGCAGCGACAGGGGAGGAGAGACCCAGTACTTC. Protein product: CSDRGGETQYF. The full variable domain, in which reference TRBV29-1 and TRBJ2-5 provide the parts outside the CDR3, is SAVISQKPSRDICQRGTSLTIQCQVDSQVTMMFWYRQQPGQSLTLIATANQGSEATYESGFVIDKFPISRPNLTFSTLTVSNMSPEDSSIYLCSDRGGETQYFGPGTRLLVL.

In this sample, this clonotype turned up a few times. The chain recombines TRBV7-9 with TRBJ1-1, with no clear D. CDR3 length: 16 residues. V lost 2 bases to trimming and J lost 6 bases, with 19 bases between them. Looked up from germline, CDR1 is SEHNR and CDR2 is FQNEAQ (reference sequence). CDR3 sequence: CASSLTRSVLGSEAFF. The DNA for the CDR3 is TGTGCCAGCAGCTTAACCAGAAGTGTATTGGGGTCTGAAGCTTTCTTT.

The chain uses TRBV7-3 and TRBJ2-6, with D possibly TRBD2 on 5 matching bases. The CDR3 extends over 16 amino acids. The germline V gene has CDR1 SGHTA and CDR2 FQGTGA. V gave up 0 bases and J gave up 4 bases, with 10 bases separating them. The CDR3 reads CASSLTMKRGANVLTF. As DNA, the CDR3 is TGTGCCAGCAGCTTAACGATGAAGCGGGGGGCCAACGTCCTGACTTTC.

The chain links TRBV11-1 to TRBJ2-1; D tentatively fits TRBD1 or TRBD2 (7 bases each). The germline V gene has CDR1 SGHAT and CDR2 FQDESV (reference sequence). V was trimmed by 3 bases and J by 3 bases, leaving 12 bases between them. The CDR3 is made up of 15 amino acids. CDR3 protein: CASSLSGTDYNEQFF. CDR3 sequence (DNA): TGTGCCAGCAGCTTGAGCGGGACAGACTACAATGAGCAGTTCTTC.

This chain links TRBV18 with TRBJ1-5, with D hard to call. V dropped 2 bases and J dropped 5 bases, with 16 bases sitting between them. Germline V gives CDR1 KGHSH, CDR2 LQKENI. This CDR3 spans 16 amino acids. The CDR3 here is CASSPLSAAYDQPQHF. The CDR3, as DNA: TGTGCCAGCTCACCATTGTCCGCGGCGTACGATCAGCCCCAGCATTTT.

The CDR3 DNA reads TGTGCCAGCAGCTTATCCACAGAGACCCAGTACTTC. This encodes CASSLSTETQYF. The genes are TRBV7-6 and TRBJ2-5, with D unresolved. Germline V gene sequence: CDR1 SGHVS, CDR2 FNYEAQ. The CDR3 is made up of 12 amino acids. The germline V and J ends were trimmed by 2 bases and 4 bases, with 5 bases remaining between them.

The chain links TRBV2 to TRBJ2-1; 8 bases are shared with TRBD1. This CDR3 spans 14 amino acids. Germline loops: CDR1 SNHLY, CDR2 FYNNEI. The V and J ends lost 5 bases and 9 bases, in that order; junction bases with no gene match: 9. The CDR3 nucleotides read TGTGCCAGCAGTCACCGACAGGGGAGCGTTGAGCAGTTCTTC. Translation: CASSHRQGSVEQFF.

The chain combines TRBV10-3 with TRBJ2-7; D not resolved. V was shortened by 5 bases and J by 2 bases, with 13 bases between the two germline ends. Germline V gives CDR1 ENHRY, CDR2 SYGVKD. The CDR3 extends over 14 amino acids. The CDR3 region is CAISPGSAPYEQYF. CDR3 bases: TGTGCCATCAGTCCCGGGTCCGCCCCCTACGAGCAGTACTTC.

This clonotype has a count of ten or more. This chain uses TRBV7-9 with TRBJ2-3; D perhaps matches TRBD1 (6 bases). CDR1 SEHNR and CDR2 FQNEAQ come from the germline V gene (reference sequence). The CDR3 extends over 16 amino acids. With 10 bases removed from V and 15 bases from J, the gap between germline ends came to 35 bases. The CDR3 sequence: CATLGPKGQPTVGEYF. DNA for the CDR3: TGTGCCACGTTGGGACCGAAAGGACAGCCCACGGTCGGAGAATATTTT.